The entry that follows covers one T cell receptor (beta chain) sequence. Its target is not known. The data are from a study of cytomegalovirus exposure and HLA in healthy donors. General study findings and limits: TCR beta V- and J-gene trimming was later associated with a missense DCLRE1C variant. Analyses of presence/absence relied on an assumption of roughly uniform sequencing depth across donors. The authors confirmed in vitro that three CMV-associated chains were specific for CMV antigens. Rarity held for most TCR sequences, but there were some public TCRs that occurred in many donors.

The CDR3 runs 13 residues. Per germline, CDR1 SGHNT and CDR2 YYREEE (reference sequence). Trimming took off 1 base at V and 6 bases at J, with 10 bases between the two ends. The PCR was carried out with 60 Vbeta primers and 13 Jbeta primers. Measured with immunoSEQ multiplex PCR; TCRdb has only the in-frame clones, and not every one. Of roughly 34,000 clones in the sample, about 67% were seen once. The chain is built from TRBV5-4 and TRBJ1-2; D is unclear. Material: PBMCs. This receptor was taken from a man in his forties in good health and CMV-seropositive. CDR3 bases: TGTGCCAGCAGCTTGTCCAGGATAAATGGCTACACCTTC. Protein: CASSLSRINGYTF.